This T cell receptor (beta chain) was sequenced for a study of blood T cell repertoires in COVID-19. This CDR3 region has 16 residues. Germline V gene sequence: CDR1 SGHAT, CDR2 FQNNGV. Trimming at V came to 3 bases and at J to 7 bases, leaving 14 bases not matched to a gene. Data came from immunoSEQ multiplex PCR; TCRdb stores just in-frame clones and leaves some out. This table holds 250,000 to 400,000 clones, around 90% found once. The TCR originated in a man in his 60s who had recovered from COVID-19. This chain connects TRBV11-2 to TRBJ2-7, with 8 bases fitting TRBD2. The specimen was PBMCs or T cells enriched from blood (not recorded which). This CDR3 reads CASSFGKRERVLEQYF. The CDR3 DNA sequence: TGTGCCAGCAGCTTTGGAAAGCGGGAGAGAGTTTTGGAGCAGTACTTC.